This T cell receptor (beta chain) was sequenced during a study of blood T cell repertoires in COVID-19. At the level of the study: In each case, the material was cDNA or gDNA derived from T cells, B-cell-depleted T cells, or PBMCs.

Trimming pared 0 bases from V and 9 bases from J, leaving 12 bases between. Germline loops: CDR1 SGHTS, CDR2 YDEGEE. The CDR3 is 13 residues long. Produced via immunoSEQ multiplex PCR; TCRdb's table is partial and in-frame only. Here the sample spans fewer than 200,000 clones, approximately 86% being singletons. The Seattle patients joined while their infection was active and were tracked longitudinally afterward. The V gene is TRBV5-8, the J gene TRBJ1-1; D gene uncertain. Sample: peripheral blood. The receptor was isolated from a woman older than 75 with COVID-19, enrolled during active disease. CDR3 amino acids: CASSLVAAGQAFF. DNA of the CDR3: TGTGCCAGCAGCTTGGTAGCGGCAGGCCAAGCTTTCTTT.